One sample yielded the 7 T cell receptor beta chains listed below, sequenced in a study of T cells in tuberculosis. The assay was immunoSEQ multiplex PCR, and TCRdb's table has in-frame clones only and misses some. The sample holds 30,000 to 45,000 clones; 94% are singletons and the top ten take about 12%. Sequenced input: PBMCs. The receptors stem from a donor under 30 with latent tuberculosis or without tuberculosis infection. Some clones in this sample may be carry-over from other donors' samples.

The chain joins TRBV5-1 to TRBJ2-1; TRBD1 matches at 9 bases. Germline V lookup: CDR1 SGHRS, CDR2 YFSETQ. This CDR3 has 17 residues. The V segment lost 4 bases and the J segment 8 bases; nucleotides outside the gene matches: 16. The CDR3 is CASSLDSRDRDDYEQFF. CDR3 DNA: TGCGCCAGCAGCCTGGATTCCCGGGACAGGGATGATTATGAGCAGTTCTTC.

The genes are TRBV14 and TRBJ2-1; no reliable D call. Between the trimmed V and J ends, which lost 0 bases and 14 bases, there was a span of 14 bases. This CDR3 is 13 amino acids long. The germline CDR1 and CDR2 sequences are SGHDN and FVKESK. The DNA of the CDR3 is TGTGCCAGCAGCCAAGATCGCGGAAGGTTGGAGTTCTTC. Protein product: CASSQDRGRLEFF.

The rearrangement links TRBV5-1 to TRBJ1-3; D might be TRBD1 (5 bases). This CDR3 has 17 amino acids. Trimming shortened V by 2 bases and J by 0 bases, and 15 bases separated the two germline ends. CDR1 and CDR2 from the germline V gene are SGHRS and YFSETQ. The CDR3 nucleotides read TGCGCCAGCAGCTTAAATTCGGGACTGCTCTCTGGAAACACCATATATTTT. Translated, it gives CASSLNSGLLSGNTIYF.

The chain is built from TRBV27 and TRBJ1-1; D not resolved. Germline values: CDR1 MNHEY, CDR2 SMNVEV (reference sequence). The CDR3 covers 13 residues. Trimming removed 5 bases at V and 3 bases at J, with 10 bases between. The CDR3 bases are TGTGCCAGCAGTGAGAGGGAGTACACTGAAGCTTTCTTT. It encodes CASSEREYTEAFF.

The CDR3 DNA follows: TGTGCCAGCAGTTTTCTGGCAGCGGGAACTAACTATGGCTACACCTTC. Translating it yields CASSFLAAGTNYGYTF. This chain links TRBV27 with TRBJ1-2; D remains ambiguous. V was clipped by 3 bases and J by 0 bases, with 14 bases between them. CDR3 size: 16 residues. CDR1 and CDR2 (germline): MNHEY, SMNVEV (reference sequence).

This rearrangement joins TRBV25-1 to TRBJ2-3; TRBD2 is a possible D gene (6 bases). Germline V gene lookup returns CDR1 MGHDK and CDR2 SYGVNS. The CDR3 is made up of 15 amino acids. Trimming shortened V by 3 bases and J by 5 bases, and 15 bases separated the two germline ends. The CDR3 DNA reads as TGTGCCAGCAGTGATCTGACGGGGGAGGTAGATACGCAGTATTTT. This encodes CASSDLTGEVDTQYF. Combining the CDR3 with reference TRBV25-1 and TRBJ2-3 gives the whole variable domain EADIYQTPRYLVIGTGKKITLECSQTMGHDKMYWYQQDPGMELHLIHYSYGVNSTEKGDLSSESTVSRIRTEHFPLTLESARPSHTSQYLCASSDLTGEVDTQYFGPGTRLTVL.

This clone was recorded once. The J gene is TRBJ1-2, the V gene TRBV6-5; TRBD1 matches at 9 bases. The CDR3 is 15 residues long. CDR1 is MNHEY, CDR2 SVGAGI, per germline. Trimming cost V 5 bases and J 2 bases; bases outside gene matches: 6. Here the CDR3 reads CASSIGTGNNYGYTF. In nucleotides, the CDR3 is TGTGCCAGCAGTATCGGGACAGGGAACAACTATGGCTACACCTTC.